These 14 T cell receptor beta chains were sequenced from one sample in a study of T cell changes during pregnancy in multiple sclerosis. Profiling relied on immunoSEQ multiplex PCR, and the TCRdb table lists in-frame clones only, not all of them. Among tens of thousands of clones listed, more than 85% were seen once. The material was CD8+ T cells from peripheral blood mononuclear cells, obtained in the third trimester of pregnancy. These receptors all come from a female donor with multiple sclerosis, enrolled in a pregnancy study.

This clone was recorded only once. V gene TRBV2 combines with J gene TRBJ2-3, with D possibly being TRBD1 (5 bases). V lost 7 bases, J lost 1 base, and 9 bases lay in between. The CDR3 is 13 amino acids. Germline V gene lookup returns CDR1 SNHLY and CDR2 FYNNEI. CDR3 loop: CASTLGGTDTQYF. The CDR3 coding sequence is TGTGCCAGCACCCTAGGGGGCACAGATACGCAGTATTTT.

This chain uses TRBV6-5 with TRBJ1-5; 8 nucleotides align to TRBD1. V dropped 6 bases and J dropped 5; count of bases not matched to a gene: 6. The CDR3 contains 14 residues. Germline CDR1 reads MNHEY; CDR2 reads SVGAGI. The CDR3 reads CASSPTGAHQPQHF. The CDR3 nucleotides read TGTGCCAGCAGCCCGACAGGGGCCCATCAGCCCCAGCATTTT.

This chain links TRBV7-9 with TRBJ2-3; unclear D gene. V dropped 0 bases and J dropped 2 bases, with 6 bases sitting between them. From germline, CDR1 is SEHNR and CDR2 FQNEAQ (reference sequence). The CDR3 length is 14 residues. In DNA form, the CDR3 reads TGTGCCAGCAGCTTAGCACTCCTCACAGATACGCAGTATTTT. Its translation: CASSLALLTDTQYF.

This chain joins TRBV6-1 and TRBJ2-1; 8 bases agree with TRBD2. V dropped 4 bases and J dropped 4; count of bases not matched to a gene: 3. The CDR3 runs 14 residues. CDR1 and CDR2 (germline): MNHNS, SASEGT. The CDR3 DNA reads TGTGCCAGCAGTGGTCTAGCGGGTTACAATGAGCAGTTCTTC. It codes for CASSGLAGYNEQFF.

This sequence joins TRBV11-2 and TRBJ2-3; TRBD1 is a possible D gene (6 bases). V was trimmed by 1 base and J by 3 bases, leaving 14 bases between them. The CDR3 spans 16 residues. Germline V CDR1 and CDR2: SGHAT, FQNNGV. CDR3 in amino acids: CASSLVIGGVTDTQYF. CDR3 bases: TGTGCCAGCAGCTTAGTGATTGGGGGCGTGACAGATACGCAGTATTTT.

In its sample, this clone is medium-sized (0.01 to 0.1%). The rearrangement uses TRBV6-4 and TRBJ2-2; D perhaps matches TRBD1 (6 bases). CDR3 length: 16 residues. Germline CDR1 and CDR2: MRHNA and SNTAGT. The ends were cut back, 0 bases at V and 1 base at J, with 9 bases in the middle. CDR3 bases: TGTGCCAGCAGTGACTCACCGGGACAGAACACCGGGGAGCTGTTTTTT. Amino acids: CASSDSPGQNTGELFF.

This chain connects TRBV19 to TRBJ1-1, with a weak D call TRBD1 (5 bases). Trimming pared 7 bases from V and 5 bases from J, leaving 20 bases between. Germline CDR1 LNHDA, CDR2 SQIVND (reference sequence). CDR3 length equals 15 residues. CDR3 nucleotides: TGTGCCAGTACCCGAGGAGACGAAGGGGTAACTGAAGCTTTCTTT. It encodes CASTRGDEGVTEAFF. The full variable domain, in which reference TRBV19 and TRBJ1-1 provide the parts outside the CDR3, is DGGITQSPKYLFRKEGQNVTLSCEQNLNHDAMYWYRQDPGQGLRLIYYSQIVNDFQKGDIAEGYSVSREKKESFPLTVTSAQKNPTAFYLCASTRGDEGVTEAFFGQGTRLTVV.

CDR3 loop: CASRGLAEETQYF. CDR3 nucleotide sequence: TGTGCCAGCAGGGGACTAGCGGAAGAGACCCAGTACTTC. The genes are TRBV9 and TRBJ2-5; 11 bases line up with TRBD2. Per the germline V gene, CDR1 is SGDLS and CDR2 is YYNGEE. The V gene end was trimmed by 5 bases and the J gene end by 3 bases; junction bases not matched to a gene: 0. The CDR3 covers 13 residues.

The rearrangement joins TRBV21-1 to TRBJ2-2; TRBD2 is the table's D call and was not checked against the DNA. TRBV21-1 counts as a pseudogene. CDR3 size: 19 residues. Here the CDR3 reads CASSARTSGLPANTGELFF. CDR3 sequence (DNA): TGTGCCAGCAGCGCCCGGACTAGCGGACTACCCGCGAACACCGGGGAGCTGTTTTTT.

The rearrangement uses TRBV25-1 and TRBJ2-2; D is perhaps TRBD1 (6 bases). Deletions cut 8 bases from V and 5 bases from J, with 12 bases between. The CDR3 spans 13 residues. Per the germline V gene, CDR1 is MGHDK and CDR2 is SYGVNS. CDR3 protein: CASGDTRTGELFF. The CDR3 DNA follows: TGTGCCAGCGGGGACACACGTACCGGGGAGCTGTTTTTT.

The J gene is TRBJ1-2, the V gene TRBV4-2; possibly TRBD1 for D (5 bases). Germline V gene data show CDR1 as LGHNA and CDR2 as YNFKEQ. This CDR3 spans 15 amino acids. Trimming pared 0 bases from V and 7 bases from J, leaving 15 bases between. The CDR3 reads CASSQDGQGVVGYTF. CDR3 DNA: TGTGCCAGCAGCCAAGATGGGCAGGGTGTGGTTGGCTACACCTTC.

The chain joins TRBV12-5 to TRBJ2-2, with TRBD1 as a possible D gene (5 bases). There are 13 residues in the CDR3. Trimming removed 6 bases from V and 6 bases from J, with 11 bases in between. CDR1 is LGHNT and CDR2 is FRNRAP in the germline V gene. CDR3: CASGVAGSGELFF. The CDR3, as DNA: TGTGCTAGTGGAGTCGCAGGGTCCGGGGAGCTGTTTTTT.

The chain combines TRBV9 with TRBJ2-2, with D possibly TRBD2 on 5 matching bases. The CDR3 extends over 12 amino acids. CDR1 and CDR2 (germline): SGDLS, YYNGEE. V was shortened by 5 bases and J by 6 bases, with 8 bases between the two germline ends. CDR3 DNA sequence: TGTGCCAGCAGTCCGGGATCCGGGGAGCTGTTTTTT. This sequence encodes CASSPGSGELFF.

The rearrangement links TRBV7-2 to TRBJ2-1; 7 bases match TRBD2. Germline loops: CDR1 SGHTA, CDR2 FQGNSA. This CDR3 region has 16 residues. The ends lost 1 base at V and 3 bases at J; junction bases unmatched: 6. CDR3 residues: CASSLVLGGSYNEQFF. The DNA of the CDR3 is TGTGCCAGCAGCTTAGTGTTGGGCGGGAGCTACAATGAGCAGTTCTTC.